This T cell receptor (beta chain) was profiled in a study of response to subunit inactivated influenza vaccine. General study points: Few new T cells, the authors suggested, are recruited by each seasonal influenza vaccination.

This clonotype was detected once. What it binds is unknown. Each CDR3 protein is one row after TCRdb ran MiXCR on the RT-PCR reads. The data show about 800,000 distinct CDR3 sequences, with 21% seen just once and 10% to 13% held by the top ten. J gave up 2 bases and V 4 bases, and 9 bases lay outside the gene matches. CDR3 length equals 17 residues. Germline V gene sequence: CDR1 MDHEN, CDR2 SYDVKM. V and J are TRBV28 and TRBJ2-5, with 11 bases lining up with TRBD2. This receptor was identified in a middle-aged man who received an inactivated influenza vaccine. The sample was PBMCs from blood, taken more than 4 days after vaccination. The CDR3 DNA reads as TGTGCCAGCAGTTCCCTTAAACTAGCGGGAGTACAAGAGACCCAGTACTTC. As protein: CASSSLKLAGVQETQYF.